The entry below gives a single T cell receptor (beta chain) sequence along with its context. Antigen specificity is unknown. This sample is part of a study of cytomegalovirus exposure and HLA in healthy donors. Study conclusions and caveats: An apparent linkage of common viral pathogens to several of the most significant clusters emerged in a later analysis. The only immune exposure information that was available was CMV serostatus. Later on, an analysis showed TCR association rates differing by HLA locus, with DRB1 the most and HLA-C the fewest. The authors considered a cluster of highly shared sequence variants likely to be a sequencing artifact.

13 Jbeta primers and 60 Vbeta primers were used for the PCR. The repertoire was sequenced with immunoSEQ multiplex PCR; TCRdb's copy has only in-frame clones and lacks some. Here the sample spans about 160,000 clones, 86% being singletons. CDR3 length: 17 residues. Trimming at V came to 1 base and at J to 6 bases, leaving 7 bases not matched to a gene. The V gene's germline CDR1 is SGHNT and CDR2 YENEEA. This receptor was taken from a woman under 30 in good health and CMV-seronegative. The sample taken for sequencing was PBMCs. V usage is TRBV11-3 and J usage is TRBJ2-1; 12 bases fit TRBD2. The CDR3 nucleotides read TGTGCCAGCAGCTTAGGGCTGACTAGCGGGAGCTCCAATGAGCAGTTCTTC. Residues: CASSLGLTSGSSNEQFF.